These 8 T cell receptor beta chains were sequenced from one sample in a study of cytomegalovirus exposure and HLA in healthy donors (dated by TCRdb to 2017 to 2019). Libraries were built with the immunoSEQ multiplex PCR assay. What TCRdb holds here is the immuneACCESS table cut down to in-frame rearrangements. Part of the clones is not present; checked against another copy, under half of the missing clones reflect an unresolved V gene, and the others are unexplained. Recorded for this sample are more than 300,000 clones; 75% to 90% of them occurred a single time. 0.65% to 0.95% of the sample belongs to the ten largest clones. Sample: PBMCs. These TCRs come from a woman aged 18-35 years in good health and CMV-seronegative.

The chain recombines TRBV27 with TRBJ2-1; D perhaps matches TRBD1 (6 bases). This CDR3 is built from 14 residues. CDR1 is MNHEY and CDR2 is SMNVEV in the germline V gene (reference sequence). V dropped 6 bases and J dropped 4 bases, with 13 bases sitting between them. The CDR3 loop is CASRPGTFYNEQFF. CDR3 bases: TGTGCCAGCAGACCTGGGACATTTTACAATGAGCAGTTCTTC.

The rearrangement joins TRBV6-5 to TRBJ2-5; 7 bases are a match to TRBD1. Germline-derived CDR1 and CDR2 are MNHEY and SVGAGI. The CDR3 spans 13 residues. Trimming removed 6 bases from V and 5 bases from J; junction bases left unmatched: 6. CDR3 DNA sequence: TGTGCCAGCAGCAGGACAGGCCGGGAGACCCAGTACTTC. This codes for CASSRTGRETQYF.

This chain links TRBV7-3 with TRBJ2-3; the D gene is possibly TRBD2 (6 bases). V dropped 5 bases and J dropped 3 bases, with 12 bases sitting between them. Per the germline V gene, CDR1 is SGHTA and CDR2 is FQGTGA. The length of the CDR3 is 14 residues. CDR3 in amino acids: CASSTGVRTDTQYF. The CDR3 nucleotides read TGTGCCAGCAGCACGGGGGTACGGACAGATACGCAGTATTTT.

This rearrangement joins TRBV19 to TRBJ1-4, with TRBD1 matching 8 bases. Germline V gene sequence: CDR1 LNHDA, CDR2 SQIVND (reference sequence). The CDR3 runs 13 residues. V lost 7 bases, J lost 8 bases, and 6 bases stayed unmatched. This chain's CDR3 is CASKDRGGEKLFF. In nucleotides, the CDR3 is TGTGCCAGTAAAGACAGGGGCGGGGAAAAACTGTTTTTT.

V and J are TRBV14 and TRBJ1-1; no reliable D call. This CDR3 is 13 amino acids long. From germline, CDR1 is SGHDN and CDR2 FVKESK. Trimming took off 5 bases at V and 0 bases at J, with 7 bases between the two ends. Here the CDR3 reads CASSRSMNTEAFF. For the CDR3, the DNA is TGTGCCAGCAGCAGGAGTATGAACACTGAAGCTTTCTTT. The entire variable domain, with the rest obtained from reference TRBV14 and TRBJ1-1, is as follows: EAGVTQFPSHSVIEKGQTVTLRCDPISGHDNLYWYRRVMGKEIKFLLHFVKESKQDESGMPNNRFLAERTGGTYSTLKVQPAELEDSGVYFCASSRSMNTEAFFGQGTRLTVV.

Comments on this clone: The sample carries other DNA sequences with the same CDR3. The chain employs TRBV10-2 and TRBJ2-7; D gene ambiguous. CDR1 is WSHSY and CDR2 is SAAADI in the germline V gene. V lost 2 bases, J lost 0 bases, and 8 bases lay in between. The CDR3 loop spans 14 amino acids. The CDR3 region is CASSEGRSSYEQYF. The CDR3 DNA follows: TGCGCCAGCAGTGAGGGCAGAAGCTCCTACGAGCAGTACTTC.

The CDR3 coding sequence is TGTGCCAGCTCACCTGGGGTTTCAGGGGCAAGTACGCAGTATTTT. Translated: CASSPGVSGASTQYF. This chain uses TRBV18 with TRBJ2-3; a possible D gene is TRBD1 (6 bases). The germline CDR1 and CDR2 sequences are KGHSH and LQKENI. The V end lost 3 bases, the J end lost 8 bases, and 18 bases lay between the germline ends. This CDR3 has 15 residues. The full variable domain, in which reference TRBV18 and TRBJ2-3 provide the parts outside the CDR3, is NAGVMQNPRHLVRRRGQEARLRCSPMKGHSHVYWYRQLPEEGLKFMVYLQKENIIDESGMPKERFSAEFPKEGPSILRIQQVVRGDSAAYFCASSPGVSGASTQYFGPGTRLTVL.

The chain carries TRBV29-1 and TRBJ1-1; D is possibly TRBD1 (5 bases). This CDR3 has 13 amino acids. Germline CDR1 reads SQVTM; CDR2 reads ANQGSEA. V lost 8 bases and J 1 base, leaving 14 bases between the germline ends. The CDR3 loop reads CSCTRASNTEAFF. CDR3 DNA sequence: TGCAGCTGCACCAGGGCTTCGAACACTGAAGCTTTCTTT.